These 14 T cell receptor beta chains were all obtained from the same sample, sequenced in a study of cytomegalovirus exposure and HLA in healthy donors (dated by TCRdb to about 2017). Receptor amplification or capture employed the immunoSEQ multiplex PCR assay. A mixture of 60 forward primers for TCR Vbeta segments and 13 reverse primers for TCR Jbeta segments was used in the multiplex PCR. This immuneACCESS table, as held by TCRdb, lists in-frame sequences with V and J called but not all clones. Of the missing ones, under half trace to an unresolved V gene in checked studies; the others have no known cause. The sample data list roughly 120,000 clones, and about 80% of these were observed just once. The ten largest clones take up over 2.5% of the sample. Specimen: PBMCs. The source is a male donor in good health and CMV-seronegative.

The gene calls are TRBV11-2 and TRBJ1-3, with a tentative D call TRBD1 (6 bases). Germline CDR1 and CDR2: SGHAT and FQNNGV. The CDR3 consists of 19 residues. Trimming took 1 base from V and 0 from J, leaving 19 bases between them. The CDR3 sequence is CASSLGNYGQLHSGNTIYF. Written as DNA, the CDR3 is TGTGCCAGCAGCTTAGGGAACTACGGACAGCTACACTCTGGAAACACCATATATTTT.

This chain uses TRBV27 with TRBJ2-3, with 7 positions matching TRBD2. Trimming removed 1 base from V and 4 bases from J; junction bases left unmatched: 5. Germline CDR1 and CDR2: MNHEY and SMNVEV (reference sequence). The CDR3 has 15 amino acids. The CDR3 sequence: CASSLWVGGPDTQYF. The DNA for the CDR3 is TGTGCCAGCAGTTTATGGGTGGGAGGGCCAGATACGCAGTATTTT.

This clone has a single count. The V call is TRBV7-2, the J call TRBJ2-3; TRBD1 matches at 8 bases. Germline lookup yields CDR1 SGHTA and CDR2 FQGNSA. Germline trimming cut 4 bases from V and 1 base from J; bases unmatched to any gene: 7. The CDR3 runs to 16 residues. CDR3 bases: TGTGCCAGCAGCTCACAGGGGGGTCTGCGCACAGATACGCAGTATTTT. It yields the protein CASSSQGGLRTDTQYF.

As to this clone: This same CDR3 is encoded by further DNA sequences in the sample. This rearrangement joins TRBV5-1 to TRBJ2-3; 9 nucleotides match TRBD2. Unmatched junction bases numbered 17, after V lost 4 bases and J lost 8 bases. CDR3 length equals 17 residues. Germline CDR1 and CDR2: SGHRS and YFSETQ. CDR3 in DNA: TGCGCCAGCAGCCTTCAAACCGGGACCAGCGGGGGGAGTACGCAGTATTTT. Translation gives CASSLQTGTSGGSTQYF.

This chain joins TRBV15 and TRBJ2-5; unclear D gene. This CDR3 has 15 residues. V lost 0 bases to trimming and J lost 5 bases, with 13 bases between them. Germline-derived CDR1 and CDR2 are LNHNV and YYDKDF (reference sequence). In DNA form, the CDR3 reads TGTGCCACCAGCAGAGATCGAGCACGCACGGAGACCCAGTACTTC. Its translation is CATSRDRARTETQYF. Drawing the rest from reference TRBV15 and TRBJ2-5, the complete variable domain is DAMVIQNPRYQVTQFGKPVTLSCSQTLNHNVMYWYQQKSSQAPKLLFHYYDKDFNNEADTPDNFQSRRPNTSFCFLDIRSPGLGDTAMYLCATSRDRARTETQYFGPGTRLLVL.

J is TRBJ2-2 and V is TRBV10-3; no clear D. This CDR3 is 17 amino acids long. With 3 bases removed from V and 0 bases from J, the gap between germline ends came to 14 bases. Germline loops: CDR1 ENHRY, CDR2 SYGVKD. The CDR3 DNA is TGTGCCATCAGTGACGGGTCTGCGGAGTCGAACACCGGGGAGCTGTTTTTT. This codes for CAISDGSAESNTGELFF.

This clone was seen a few times. The chain links TRBV27 to TRBJ2-1; 13 nucleotides align to TRBD2. CDR1 is MNHEY and CDR2 is SMNVEV in the germline V gene (reference sequence). With V trimmed by 1 base and J by 9 bases, 3 bases remained unmatched. The CDR3 spans 15 residues. The CDR3: CASSLWTSGGGEQFF. As DNA, the CDR3 is TGTGCCAGCAGTTTATGGACTAGCGGGGGCGGTGAGCAGTTCTTC.

This sequence joins TRBV7-9 and TRBJ2-5; 14 nucleotides match TRBD2. With V trimmed by 6 bases and J by 1 base, 7 bases remained unmatched. Germline lookup yields CDR1 SEHNR and CDR2 FQNEAQ (reference sequence). The CDR3 is 17 residues long. CDR3 protein: CASRTSGTSGSQETQYF. CDR3 nucleotide sequence: TGTGCCAGCAGGACTTCCGGGACTAGCGGGAGCCAAGAGACCCAGTACTTC.

The chain has TRBV28 and TRBJ1-1; D unresolved. V was pared by 3 bases and J by 0 bases, with 5 bases between. Germline V lookup: CDR1 MDHEN, CDR2 SYDVKM. The CDR3 has 13 residues. This CDR3 reads CASSFSMNTEAFF. The CDR3 nucleotides are TGTGCCAGCAGTTTTTCCATGAACACTGAAGCTTTCTTT.

This chain uses TRBV12-5 with TRBJ1-2, with TRBD1 as a possible D gene (6 bases). The CDR3 length is 13 residues. Trimming removed 6 bases at V and 7 bases at J, with 15 bases between. Germline V gene lookup returns CDR1 LGHNT and CDR2 FRNRAP. CDR3 region: CASGPSVGAGYTF. CDR3 in DNA: TGTGCTAGTGGCCCGTCGGTGGGGGCTGGCTACACCTTC.

This chain links TRBV27 with TRBJ1-6; D is unclear. The CDR3 is 13 amino acids. Germline V gene sequence: CDR1 MNHEY, CDR2 SMNVEV (reference sequence). V gave up 4 bases and J gave up 11 bases, with 12 bases separating them. CDR3 sequence reads: CASSSLSSAPLHF. The CDR3 nucleotides read TGTGCCAGCAGTTCCTTAAGCTCCGCACCCCTCCACTTT.

This chain links TRBV5-1 with TRBJ1-1; TRBD1 agrees at 7 bases. CDR3 size: 15 residues. V lost 1 base, J lost 5 bases, and 8 bases stayed unmatched. Germline CDR1 SGHRS, CDR2 YFSETQ. The CDR3 nucleotides read TGCGCCAGCAGCTTGAGTCCAGGGGGGAGAACTGAAGCTTTCTTT. As protein: CASSLSPGGRTEAFF.

The rearrangement joins TRBV7-2 to TRBJ1-3; TRBD1 matches 7 bases. The germline gives CDR1 SGHTA, CDR2 FQGNSA. V shed 5 bases, J shed 1 base, and the junction held 5 bases outside the gene matches. The CDR3 totals 15 residues. CDR3 DNA sequence: TGTGCCAGCAGCCCAAGACAGGGATCTGGAAACACCATATATTTT. It yields the protein CASSPRQGSGNTIYF.

The chain employs TRBV10-3 and TRBJ1-1, with 11 positions matching TRBD1. V dropped 5 bases and J dropped 5; count of bases not matched to a gene: 4. CDR3 length: 14 residues. Germline CDR1 ENHRY, CDR2 SYGVKD. The CDR3 loop is CAISPGQGATEAFF. CDR3 sequence (DNA): TGTGCCATCAGTCCCGGACAGGGGGCAACTGAAGCTTTCTTT.